In its sample, the clone carrying this T cell receptor (beta chain) was seen many times. No antigen is known for it. Construction of TCR beta libraries relied on iRepertoire HTBI primers and on Arm-PCR targeting CDR3 regions. Using its own MiXCR run on the multiplex PCR reads, TCRdb lists one record per CDR3 protein. The profile covers approximately 440,000 distinct CDR3 sequences, with roughly a quarter appearing a single time and approximately 26% taken by the ten largest. The data stem from a study of regulatory T cells in long-lasting Graves disease. General study points: TCR diversity was lower in persistent Graves' patients (versus newly diagnosed ones). Under persistent disease, TRBV28, TRBJ1-2 and TRBJ2-5 were used preferentially. New patients shared fewer public clonotypes (roughly 990) than persistent patients did (approximately 2,700).

After removal of 6 bases from V and 4 bases from J, the junction contained 9 bases not matched to a gene. Per germline, CDR1 MNHEY and CDR2 SVGEGT. The CDR3 has 15 residues. The time point denotes: persistent/refractory GD, antithyroid drugs over 5 years with positive TRAb. From RNA extracted from PBMCs, the TCR library was made. In each case, Graves' disease was diagnosed per American Thyroid Association guidelines. The sample in question was peripheral blood mononuclear cells (PBMCs), obtained when the disease was refractory, from a patient treated with antithyroid drugs. The sequence was obtained from a female donor with Graves disease. The chain joins TRBV6-2 or TRBV6-3 to TRBJ2-5; 9 bases are a match to TRBD2. The CDR3 DNA reads TGTGCCAGCAGAAACCTAGCGGGAAGGGGAGAGACCCAGTACTTC. Translation: CASRNLAGRGETQYF.